This is a list of T cell receptor beta chains from one sample in a study of blood T cell repertoires in COVID-19. Some clones are missing from TCRdb's copy, which holds only in-frame ones; the method was immunoSEQ multiplex PCR. This table holds hundreds of thousands of clones, more than 75% found once. The specimen sequenced was peripheral blood. The receptor set was obtained from a young woman who had recovered from COVID-19. CDR3s include the opening cysteine and the closing phenylalanine or tryptophan. D genes are given only for firm matches. Size tells how often a clone was seen (once, few, many) or the class of an expanded clone, and some rows leave it out.

V: TRBV12-3/TRBV12-4
size: NA
J: TRBJ1-2
D: NA
CDR3: CASSFSNGYGYTF
DNA: TGTGCCAGCAGTTTCTCTAACGGCTATGGCTACACCTTC

V: TRBV28
size: NA
J: TRBJ2-3
D: TRBD1
CDR3: CASSFVGTGEADTQYF
DNA: TGTGCCAGCAGTTTCGTGGGGACAGGGGAGGCAGATACGCAGTATTTT

V: TRBV5-1
size: NA
J: TRBJ2-2
D: TRBD2
CDR3: CASNSLAANTGELFF
DNA: TGCGCCAGCAACTCACTAGCGGCGAACACCGGGGAGCTGTTTTTT

V: TRBV28
size: NA
J: TRBJ1-1
D: TRBD1
CDR3: CASSHGTGGIWAEAFF
DNA: TGTGCCAGCAGTCACGGTACAGGGGGCATCTGGGCTGAAGCTTTCTTT

V: TRBV4-3
size: NA
J: TRBJ2-7
D: TRBD2
CDR3: CASSQDLVSGSFEQYF
DNA: TGCGCCAGCAGCCAAGATCTGGTTAGCGGGAGCTTTGAGCAGTACTTC

V: TRBV7-8
size: NA
J: TRBJ1-3
D: NA
CDR3: CASSLLGKSSGNTIYF
DNA: TGTGCCAGCAGCTTATTGGGCAAGAGCTCTGGAAACACCATATATTTT

V: TRBV5-1
size: NA
J: TRBJ1-4
D: TRBD1
CDR3: CASSFWGQADEKLFF
DNA: TGCGCCAGCAGCTTTTGGGGACAGGCAGATGAAAAACTGTTTTTT

V: TRBV7-9
size: NA
J: TRBJ2-1
D: NA
CDR3: CASSSDRDTNNEQFF
DNA: TGTGCCAGCAGCTCCGACCGGGACACTAACAATGAGCAGTTCTTC

V: TRBV7-9
size: NA
J: TRBJ2-3
D: NA
CDR3: CASSRYIAFPTDTQYF
DNA: TGTGCCAGCAGCCGATATATAGCGTTCCCCACAGATACGCAGTATTTT

V: TRBV28
size: few
J: TRBJ2-1
D: NA
CDR3: CASSFLRGVSYNEQFF
DNA: TGTGCCAGCAGTTTTCTCCGGGGAGTCTCCTACAATGAGCAGTTCTTC